The 24 T cell receptor beta chains below were found in one sample sequenced in a study of T-cell reconstitution after alpha-beta-depleted transplantation in children. Construction of the TCRbeta library involved unique molecular identifiers. MiXCR was run by TCRdb on the PCR reads, yielding one entry per CDR3 protein. The data contain fewer than 500,000 distinct CDR3 sequences, over 40% of them singletons. Sequencing was performed on PBMCs, taken before TCRalphabeta/CD19-depleted stem cell transplant. These receptors were collected from a girl aged 2 to 10 with aplastic anemia, due to receive a stem cell transplant.

This clonotype has only a few counts. The gene calls are TRBV5-1 and TRBJ2-4, with 8 bases that match TRBD2. Germline lookup yields CDR1 SGHRS and CDR2 YFSETQ. The trim removed 7 bases at V and 5 bases at J, leaving 8 bases unmatched. The CDR3 runs 14 residues. The CDR3 region is CASREPGGENIQYF. Written as DNA, the CDR3 is TGCGCCAGCCGCGAACCGGGAGGGGAAAACATTCAGTACTTC. Full variable domain (missing parts from reference TRBV5-1 and TRBJ2-4): KAGVTQTPRYLIKTRGQQVTLSCSPISGHRSVSWYQQTPGQGLQFLFEYFSETQRNKGNFPGRFSGRQFSNSRSEMNVSTLELGDSALYLCASREPGGENIQYFGAGTRLSVL.

This clonotype was detected only a few times. The V gene is TRBV20-1, the J gene TRBJ1-1, with no clear D. The CDR3 runs to 11 residues. V was cut by 6 bases and J by 3 bases, with 8 bases left in between. Germline lookup yields CDR1 DFQATT and CDR2 SNEGSKA (reference sequence). CDR3: CSAPLHTEAFF. The CDR3, as DNA: TGCAGTGCCCCCCTGCACACTGAAGCTTTCTTT.

About this clonotype itself: A much larger clonotype is one base distant, so this may be a read error. J is TRBJ2-1 and V is TRBV11-1, with 8 bases that match TRBD2. V trimming: 4 bases; J trimming: 7 bases; junction bases outside the gene matches: 27. The CDR3 loop spans 21 amino acids. The V gene's germline CDR1 is SGHAT and CDR2 FQDESV (reference sequence). CDR3 residues: CASSSTSGSRAPGLRRNEQFF. For the CDR3, the DNA is TGTGCCAGCAGCTCTACTAGCGGCAGTAGGGCCCCGGGCCTTAGGAGAAATGAGCAGTTCTTC.

This clonotype was detected many times. The chain carries TRBV29-1 and TRBJ2-2; D is uncertain. Germline-derived CDR1 and CDR2 are SQVTM and ANQGSEA. Trimming stripped 3 bases from V and 6 bases from J, with 11 bases between. This CDR3 has 13 residues. CDR3 DNA: TGCAGCGTTGAGGCGGCAAGGCCCGGGGAGCTGTTTTTT. It encodes CSVEAARPGELFF.

CDR3 in amino acids: CASSYSSPGDETQYF. For the CDR3, the DNA is TGTGCCAGCAGTTACTCGAGTCCAGGGGATGAGACCCAGTACTTC. This rearrangement joins TRBV6-5 to TRBJ2-5; weak D call: TRBD1 (6 bases). The CDR3 totals 15 residues. Germline V gene sequence: CDR1 MNHEY, CDR2 SVGAGI. V was pared by 0 bases and J by 5 bases, with 13 bases between.

J is TRBJ2-7 and V is TRBV5-1, with D possibly matching TRBD1 (5 bases). V lost 0 bases to trimming and J lost 5 bases, with 12 bases between them. Germline CDR1 SGHRS, CDR2 YFSETQ. The CDR3 is made up of 14 amino acids. CDR3: CASSLGPQADEQYF. CDR3 bases: TGCGCCAGCAGCTTGGGGCCACAGGCGGACGAGCAGTACTTC.

The V gene is TRBV5-1, the J gene TRBJ1-5; no reliable D call. Germline CDR1 and CDR2: SGHRS and YFSETQ. V dropped 4 bases and J dropped 11 bases, with 19 bases sitting between them. The CDR3 extends over 14 amino acids. CDR3 in DNA: TGCGCCAGCAGCCCGGTAGGCCCCGGAAAAGCCCAGCATTTT. Its protein is CASSPVGPGKAQHF.

The sample holds many counts of this clonotype. The chain has TRBV10-3 and TRBJ2-7, with a possible D match to TRBD2 (6 bases). Trimming removed 11 bases at V and 2 bases at J, with 13 bases between. The CDR3 spans 12 residues. The germline V gene has CDR1 ENHRY and CDR2 SYGVKD. The CDR3 DNA sequence: TGTGCCGCCGGGACTCGCCCCTACGAGCAGTACTTC. Its protein is CAAGTRPYEQYF.

At least ten counts were recorded for this clonotype. The gene calls are TRBV20-1 and TRBJ1-1, with D maybe TRBD1 (6 bases). Trimming took off 3 bases at V and 3 bases at J, with 17 bases between the two ends. Germline CDR1 and CDR2: DFQATT and SNEGSKA (reference sequence). The CDR3 consists of 15 residues. The CDR3 here is CSARGFGQPHTEAFF. The CDR3 region has the DNA TGCAGTGCTAGGGGTTTTGGACAGCCTCACACTGAAGCTTTCTTT.

This clonotype was seen a few times. Compared with germline, one end of the junction differs, possibly owing to a read error. The chain couples TRBV5-1 to TRBJ2-1; 7 bases align to TRBD2. From germline, CDR1 is SGHRS and CDR2 YFSETQ. The CDR3 has 16 amino acids. The CDR3 bases are TGCGCCAGCAGATTGGCGGACGGGAGGACGGGCGATGAGCAGTTCTTC. It codes for CASRLADGRTGDEQFF.

Ten or more counts support this clonotype. Sequence at one end of the junction differs from germline and may be a read error. The chain links TRBV5-1 to TRBJ2-3, with D maybe TRBD1 (6 bases). This CDR3 is 16 amino acids long. CDR1 SGHRS and CDR2 YFSETQ come from the germline V gene. The CDR3 DNA is TGCGCCCGCAGGGGTAGTCACTTACCTGGCACAGATACGCAGTATTTT. Protein product: CARRGSHLPGTDTQYF.

The chain has TRBV7-3 and TRBJ2-3, with 9 bases identical to TRBD2. Germline CDR1 is SGHTA and CDR2 is FQGTGA. The ends lost 5 bases at V and 4 bases at J; junction bases unmatched: 7. CDR3 length: 15 residues. The CDR3 coding sequence is TGTGCCAGCAGCACCGGACTAGCGATTGCAGATACGCAGTATTTT. This translates into CASSTGLAIADTQYF.

CDR3 DNA: TGCGCCAGCAGCCCGGGACAGGGGGGGTCAGATACGCAGTATTTT. Translation: CASSPGQGGSDTQYF. This chain connects TRBV5-1 to TRBJ2-3, with TRBD1 matching 11 bases. Germline values: CDR1 SGHRS, CDR2 YFSETQ. The CDR3 runs to 15 residues. J was trimmed by 4 bases and V by 4 bases; bases with no gene match: 5.

This clonotype was counted between two and nine times. The V gene is TRBV6-6, the J gene TRBJ1-2; D not certain. This CDR3 has 11 residues. Germline V gene data show CDR1 as MNHNY and CDR2 as SVGAGI (reference sequence). Trimming shortened V by 5 bases and J by 3 bases, and 4 bases separated the two germline ends. As DNA, the CDR3 is TGTGCCAGCAGTCCGGACTATGGCTACACCTTC. Amino acid sequence: CASSPDYGYTF.

J is TRBJ2-1 and V is TRBV4-1, with 14 nucleotides matching TRBD2. CDR3 length equals 19 residues. V shed 0 bases, J shed 4 bases, and the junction held 8 bases outside the gene matches. Looked up from germline, CDR1 is MGHRA and CDR2 is YSYEKL. The CDR3 nucleotides are TGCGCCAGCAGCCAAGACCCCGGACTAGCGGGGGGATTGTACAATGAGCAGTTCTTC. Protein sequence: CASSQDPGLAGGLYNEQFF.

V and J are TRBV5-4 and TRBJ1-1; TRBD1 is a possible D gene (5 bases). The V end was cut by 0 bases, the J end by 0 bases, with 15 bases between. Germline CDR1 is SGHNT and CDR2 is YYREEE (reference sequence). The CDR3 extends over 17 amino acids. This chain's CDR3 is CASSLGGRQRMNTEAFF. The CDR3 coding sequence is TGTGCCAGCAGCTTGGGGGGGAGACAGAGGATGAACACTGAAGCTTTCTTT.

The V and J genes are TRBV4-1 and TRBJ2-1; D gene ambiguous. The CDR3 totals 14 residues. V shed 0 bases and J shed 9 bases, with 12 bases lying between them. Germline V gene lookup returns CDR1 MGHRA and CDR2 YSYEKL. For the CDR3, the DNA is TGCGCCAGCAGCCAAGACCCCACTGGAGTTGAGCAGTTCTTC. Protein: CASSQDPTGVEQFF.

This clonotype was recorded a few times. This chain connects TRBV28 to TRBJ2-3; 8 bases map to TRBD2. The V gene end was trimmed by 4 bases and the J gene end by 1 base; junction bases not matched to a gene: 7. The CDR3 is made up of 16 amino acids. Germline CDR1 and CDR2: MDHEN and SYDVKM. CDR3 amino acids: CASSSTLAVGTDTQYF. CDR3 nucleotide sequence: TGTGCCAGCAGTTCCACACTAGCGGTGGGCACAGATACGCAGTATTTT.

This chain joins TRBV27 and TRBJ1-1; D is perhaps TRBD1 (6 bases). Trimming took 5 bases from V and 6 from J, leaving 16 bases between them. CDR1 and CDR2 from the germline V gene are MNHEY and SMNVEV (reference sequence). This CDR3 has 14 amino acids. This chain's CDR3 is CASSTLTGRAEAFF. The CDR3 nucleotides are TGTGCCAGCAGTACGTTAACAGGGAGGGCTGAAGCTTTCTTT.

The chain links TRBV15 to TRBJ1-3; no firm D call. The CDR3 contains 15 residues. CDR1 is LNHNV and CDR2 is YYDKDF in the germline V gene (reference sequence). V lost 0 bases and J lost 1, with 7 bases in between. CDR3 sequence: CATSRDLGSGNTIYF. The CDR3 DNA is TGTGCCACCAGCAGAGATTTAGGATCTGGAAACACCATATATTTT.

J is TRBJ2-7 and V is TRBV20-1; D perhaps matches TRBD1 (6 bases). The V end lost 0 bases, the J end lost 2 bases, and 11 bases lay between the germline ends. Germline V CDR1 and CDR2: DFQATT, SNEGSKA (reference sequence). The CDR3 covers 14 residues. The CDR3 DNA is TGCAGTGCTAGAGACCAGGGGACCACCTACGAGCAGTACTTC. The encoded protein is CSARDQGTTYEQYF.

The chain employs TRBV7-9 and TRBJ2-5; no clear D gene. V was trimmed by 1 base and J by 3 bases, leaving 12 bases between them. Germline values: CDR1 SEHNR, CDR2 FQNEAQ (reference sequence). CDR3 length equals 15 residues. The CDR3 region is CASSLVSGTKETQYF. CDR3 nucleotides: TGTGCCAGCAGCTTAGTGTCGGGTACCAAAGAGACCCAGTACTTC.

The V call is TRBV12-3 or TRBV12-4, the J call TRBJ2-5, with D possibly matching TRBD1 (6 bases). Trimming pared 4 bases from V and 3 bases from J, leaving 12 bases between. The CDR3 consists of 14 residues. The CDR3 DNA reads as TGTGCCAGCAGTTCCGAAAACAGGGAAGAGACCCAGTACTTC. This gives the protein CASSSENREETQYF.

The table lists this clonotype with a few counts. The V and J genes are TRBV20-1 and TRBJ2-7; D perhaps matches TRBD1 (6 bases). The CDR3 is 14 residues long. Deletions cut 3 bases from V and 3 bases from J, with 15 bases between. Germline CDR1 is DFQATT and CDR2 is SNEGSKA (reference sequence). Here the CDR3 reads CSASPAGDLYEQYF. The CDR3 DNA sequence: TGCAGTGCTAGCCCGGCAGGGGATCTCTACGAGCAGTACTTC.